This passage covers 13 T cell receptor beta chains from one sample sequenced in a study of T cell changes during pregnancy in multiple sclerosis. Sequenced by immunoSEQ multiplex PCR; TCRdb stores in-frame clones only, minus some. The sample contains around 100,000 clones, roughly 92% of which appear only once. This specimen was peripheral blood, taken in the second trimester of pregnancy. The source of these receptors is a female donor with multiple sclerosis, enrolled in a pregnancy study.

V and J are TRBV23-1 and TRBJ2-7; 7 bases agree with TRBD1. TRBV23-1 is classed as an ORF, of uncertain function. V was pared by 8 bases and J by 4 bases, with 11 bases of the junction left unmatched. This CDR3 spans 14 amino acids. CDR3 amino acids: CASPPGTDEYEQYF. CDR3 in DNA: TGCGCCAGCCCTCCCGGGACAGACGAATACGAGCAGTACTTC.

The CDR3 nucleotides are TGTGCCAGCAGTGAAGACAATGGCTACGAGCAGTACTTC. Amino acids: CASSEDNGYEQYF. V usage is TRBV2 and J usage is TRBJ2-7; D is undetermined. Trimming shortened V by 1 base and J by 3 bases, and 7 bases separated the two germline ends. Germline loops: CDR1 SNHLY, CDR2 FYNNEI. This CDR3 is built from 13 residues.

The chain couples TRBV4-1 to TRBJ1-2, with D perhaps matching TRBD1 (6 bases). Per the germline V gene, CDR1 is MGHRA and CDR2 is YSYEKL. The V end lost 4 bases, the J end lost 5 bases, and 14 bases lay between the germline ends. The CDR3 is 14 residues long. The CDR3 spells CASSPLPDRYGYTF. In DNA form, the CDR3 reads TGCGCCAGCAGCCCTCTCCCCGACAGGTATGGCTACACCTTC.

The chain is built from TRBV2 and TRBJ2-7; 8 bases line up with TRBD2. Germline V gene sequence: CDR1 SNHLY, CDR2 FYNNEI. The CDR3 consists of 12 residues. The J segment lost 5 bases and the V segment lost 6 bases, leaving 3 bases of the junction unmatched. The CDR3, as DNA: TGTGCCAGCAGGGCTAGCGGGCACGAGCAGTACTTC. It specifies CASRASGHEQYF.

A single count supports this clone. This chain links TRBV5-1 with TRBJ2-1, with 14 bases aligning to TRBD2. V trimming: 4 bases; J trimming: 4 bases; junction bases outside the gene matches: 7. The CDR3 extends over 17 amino acids. CDR1 is SGHRS, CDR2 YFSETQ, per germline. This chain's CDR3 is CASSGGLAGEMYNEQFF. DNA of the CDR3: TGCGCCAGCAGCGGGGGACTAGCGGGGGAAATGTACAATGAGCAGTTCTTC. Full variable domain (remainder filled in from reference TRBV5-1 and TRBJ2-1): KAGVTQTPRYLIKTRGQQVTLSCSPISGHRSVSWYQQTPGQGLQFLFEYFSETQRNKGNFPGRFSGRQFSNSRSEMNVSTLELGDSALYLCASSGGLAGEMYNEQFFGPGTRLTVL.

The gene calls are TRBV4-1 and TRBJ1-6; 7 bases map to TRBD1. The CDR3 runs to 15 residues. With 4 bases clipped from V and 8 bases from J, the junction kept 8 bases outside the gene matches. Germline values: CDR1 MGHRA, CDR2 YSYEKL. The CDR3 protein is CASSRSGQKDSPLHF. CDR3 bases: TGCGCCAGCAGCCGTTCGGGACAGAAGGATTCACCCCTCCACTTT.

The chain is built from TRBV19 and TRBJ1-5, with D tentatively TRBD1 (5 bases). V lost 3 bases to trimming and J lost 5 bases, with 8 bases between them. CDR1 is LNHDA, CDR2 SQIVND, per germline (reference sequence). The CDR3 is 13 residues long. This CDR3 is CASSMTAYQPQHF. The CDR3, as DNA: TGTGCCAGTAGTATGACAGCCTATCAGCCCCAGCATTTT.

This clone was counted once. V is TRBV18 and J is TRBJ1-5; 7 nucleotides align to TRBD1. Germline loops: CDR1 KGHSH, CDR2 LQKENI. The CDR3 runs to 16 residues. Trimming removed 3 bases from V and 6 bases from J; junction bases left unmatched: 11. The CDR3 reads CASSPQGGTVAQPQHF. The CDR3 DNA reads TGTGCCAGCTCACCGCAAGGGGGGACAGTGGCTCAGCCCCAGCATTTT. The whole variable domain, remainder taken from reference TRBV18 and TRBJ1-5, is NAGVMQNPRHLVRRRGQEARLRCSPMKGHSHVYWYRQLPEEGLKFMVYLQKENIIDESGMPKERFSAEFPKEGPSILRIQQVVRGDSAAYFCASSPQGGTVAQPQHFGDGTRLSIL.

This sequence joins TRBV5-4 and TRBJ2-3, with a tentative D call TRBD2 (7 bases). CDR3 size: 15 residues. The V gene's germline CDR1 is SGHNT and CDR2 YYREEE (reference sequence). Trimming took off 0 bases at V and 4 bases at J, with 12 bases between the two ends. CDR3 in amino acids: CASSLVLGGPDTQYF. The CDR3 DNA sequence: TGTGCCAGCAGCTTGGTATTGGGGGGGCCAGATACGCAGTATTTT.

CDR3 region: CASSSRFSYEQYF. The CDR3 region has the DNA TGTGCCAGCAGCTCTAGGTTCTCCTACGAGCAGTACTTC. The chain combines TRBV6-5 with TRBJ2-7; the D is unclear. Looked up from germline, CDR1 is MNHEY and CDR2 is SVGAGI. The CDR3 is made up of 13 amino acids. Trimming pared 6 bases from V and 0 bases from J, leaving 9 bases between.

The CDR3 region has the DNA TGCGCCAGCAGCTTGGAAGGGACAGGCAACAATGAGCAGTTCTTC. Protein: CASSLEGTGNNEQFF. The chain links TRBV5-1 to TRBJ2-1; 8 positions match TRBD1. Trimming at V came to 0 bases and at J to 5 bases, leaving 4 bases not matched to a gene. The CDR3 contains 15 residues. The germline gives CDR1 SGHRS, CDR2 YFSETQ.

This sequence joins TRBV5-6 and TRBJ2-1; possible D gene TRBD2, 6 bases. This CDR3 has 14 residues. The V gene's germline CDR1 is SGHDT and CDR2 YYEEEE. With 3 bases removed from V and 8 bases from J, the gap between germline ends came to 15 bases. Written as DNA, the CDR3 is TGTGCCAGCAGCTCCATATCTAGCGAGGATGAGCAGTTCTTC. Translated, it gives CASSSISSEDEQFF.

The rearrangement links TRBV5-1 to TRBJ2-2, with a weak D call TRBD2 (5 bases). Trimming removed 9 bases from V and 7 bases from J, with 19 bases in between. CDR1 is SGHRS, CDR2 YFSETQ, per germline. The CDR3 extends over 14 amino acids. The DNA of the CDR3 is TGCGCCACCCAGCCGGGGTCCGTCAGCGGGGAGCTGTTTTTT. Protein sequence: CATQPGSVSGELFF.